The clone carrying this TCR beta chain was seen repeatedly, ten times or more. What it binds is unknown. TCR beta VDJ combinations and CDR3 sequences were profiled from genomic DNA. TCRdb re-analysed the reads in MiXCR, keeping a single row per CDR3 protein. Of some 170,000 distinct CDR3 sequences in the sample, less than 65% were seen once. Previously, flow cytometry had revealed CD8+CD57+ cell expansion in the patients chosen for sequencing. These data originate in a study of CD8+CD57+ T cells in acquired aplastic anemia. Overall study context: Mean DNA quantity obtained from sorted CD4+ and CD8+ cells was around 2.9 ug. Overall study results and limits: No significant patient-versus-control difference appeared in CD8+ Simpson's diversity.

The CDR3 runs to 13 residues. Trimming at V came to 6 bases and at J to 3 bases, leaving 5 bases not matched to a gene. CDR1 SGHTS and CDR2 YDEGEE come from the germline V gene. The sample comprised sorted CD4+, CD8+, or CD8+CD57+ T cells (not recorded which) from PBMCs. This chain links TRBV5-8 with TRBJ2-5; 7 positions agree with TRBD2. The receptor was derived from a human donor with aplastic anemia. CDR3 residues: CASNSRGEETQYF. The CDR3 DNA is TGTGCCAGCAACTCCCGGGGGGAAGAGACCCAGTACTTC.